The present entry profiles one T cell receptor (beta chain) with its context. Its antigen remains unknown. Together with a sample-barcoded 5' primer, a J-beta primer mix was included in a second PCR lasting about 7 to 12 cycles. Any given sample supplied a minimum of 3 million CDR3-containing paired-end reads. TCRdb analysed the 5' RACE reads with MiXCR anew, one entry per CDR3 protein. The sample contains about 1 million distinct CDR3 sequences, 40% to 50% of which appear only once. This specimen belongs to a study of blood T cells in healthy people across ages. Broader study findings: Investigators viewed diversity estimates from one million T cells as underestimates, the study reported. The donors' CMV status was not determined, possibly confounding changes in expanded clonotypes.

CDR3 length: 14 residues. The V segment lost 5 bases and the J segment 11 bases; nucleotides outside the gene matches: 8. Germline CDR1 and CDR2: SGHNT and YYREEE (reference sequence). The origin of this receptor is a woman aged 55-69 years in good health. Sequencing used blood. The rearrangement uses TRBV5-4 and TRBJ2-5; 14 bases agree with TRBD2. The CDR3 sequence is CASSMGLAGEEQYF. The CDR3, as DNA: TGTGCCAGCAGTATGGGACTAGCGGGAGAGGAGCAGTACTTC.